This section outlines one TCR beta chain sequence together with its context. The antigen is not known. This sample stems from a study of TIL therapy for anti-PD-1-resistant metastatic lung cancer. In the study overall: Tumors were harvested before any PD-1/PD-L1 blockade. Most patients had lung adenocarcinoma. Tumors carried a median about 1.4 non-synonymous mutations per megabase. Study outcomes and limitations: Patients were highly selected, enriched for treatment-naive, never-smoker and oncogene-addicted cases.

Sequencing used immunoSEQ v3. Method: immunoSEQ multiplex PCR; TCRdb's copy keeps in-frame clones and lacks some. This table holds about 50,000 clones, just over 85% found once. Trimming took 4 bases from V and 5 from J; bases not matched to a gene: 11. Germline CDR1 reads SGHNT; CDR2 reads YYREEE (reference sequence). The CDR3 length is 16 residues. Stated time point: pre-treatment sample, taken before nivolumab and TIL therapy. The receptor was isolated from a person between 30 and 80 years old with non-small cell lung cancer. The sequencing here drew on blood, taken at baseline. The gene calls are TRBV5-4 and TRBJ2-1; 8 bases map to TRBD1. The CDR3 bases are TGTGCCAGCAGCGGCGGACCGGGACAGGATAACAATGAGCAGTTCTTC. It yields the protein CASSGGPGQDNNEQFF.